This TCR beta chain came from a study of PD-L1 blockade in urothelial cancer. Overall study: Median T cell yield from blood was roughly 140,000. General study points: Tumor-associated TCR clones expanded more in blood at 3 weeks in patients with durable benefit.

About this clone itself: Its cognate antigen is unknown.

Assay: immunoSEQ multiplex PCR; the TCRdb copy retains only in-frame clones and omits some. The table shows about 88,000 clones, with more than 90% occurring only once. V dropped 0 bases and J dropped 0 bases, with 9 bases sitting between them. The CDR3 has 15 residues. Germline CDR1 and CDR2: MNHNY and SVGAGI (reference sequence). Urothelial carcinoma affected the patients, and it was locally advanced or metastatic. Pretreatment and on-treatment blood mononuclear cell samples were taken, totaling between 1 and 8 time points per patient. The receptor's source is a man aged 55 to 70 with urothelial cancer. This sample comprised PBMCs, obtained around atezolizumab (anti-PD-L1) treatment. The V call is TRBV6-6, the J call TRBJ2-7; D unresolved. The CDR3 spells CASSYSRSYSYEQYF. In DNA form, the CDR3 reads TGTGCCAGCAGTTACTCGAGAAGTTACTCCTACGAGCAGTACTTC.